This T cell receptor beta chain was recovered during a study of spatial heterogeneity in lung cancer. Time point denoted: sample taken at primary tumor resection. No cell sorting; template was whole RNA from tumor, lung tissue or PBMC. In this sample, this clonotype is medium-sized (0.01 to 0.1%). This CDR3 has 13 amino acids. V was shortened by 10 bases and J by 5 bases, with 17 bases between the two germline ends. Looked up from germline, CDR1 is SNHLY and CDR2 is FYNNEI. TCRdb re-called the 5' RACE reads through MiXCR, storing one row per CDR3 protein. The sample has over 3,000 distinct CDR3 sequences; around 6.7% are singletons.

The clonotype comes from a male donor with early-stage non-small cell lung cancer. The material sequenced was normal lung tissue next to the tumor, taken at surgery. The chain has TRBV2 and TRBJ1-1; D might be TRBD1 (5 bases). DNA for the CDR3: TGTGCCACCCCCAGGGAAGGGGCGACTGAAGCTTTCTTT. Its protein product is CATPREGATEAFF.